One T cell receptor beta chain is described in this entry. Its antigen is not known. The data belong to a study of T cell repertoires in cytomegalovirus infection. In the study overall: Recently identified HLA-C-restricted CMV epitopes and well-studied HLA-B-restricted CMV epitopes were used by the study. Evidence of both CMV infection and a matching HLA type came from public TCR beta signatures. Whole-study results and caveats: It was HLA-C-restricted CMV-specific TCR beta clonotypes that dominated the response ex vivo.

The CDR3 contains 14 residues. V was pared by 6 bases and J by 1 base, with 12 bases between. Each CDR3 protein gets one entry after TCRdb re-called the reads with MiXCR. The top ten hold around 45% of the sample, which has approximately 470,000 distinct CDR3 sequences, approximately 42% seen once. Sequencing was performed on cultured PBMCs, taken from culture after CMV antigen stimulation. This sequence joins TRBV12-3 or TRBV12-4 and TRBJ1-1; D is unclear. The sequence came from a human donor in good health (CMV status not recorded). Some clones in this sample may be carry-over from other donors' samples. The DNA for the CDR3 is TGTGCCAGCAGGTCGGGGATGGAGAACACTGAAGCTTTCTTT. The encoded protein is CASRSGMENTEAFF.